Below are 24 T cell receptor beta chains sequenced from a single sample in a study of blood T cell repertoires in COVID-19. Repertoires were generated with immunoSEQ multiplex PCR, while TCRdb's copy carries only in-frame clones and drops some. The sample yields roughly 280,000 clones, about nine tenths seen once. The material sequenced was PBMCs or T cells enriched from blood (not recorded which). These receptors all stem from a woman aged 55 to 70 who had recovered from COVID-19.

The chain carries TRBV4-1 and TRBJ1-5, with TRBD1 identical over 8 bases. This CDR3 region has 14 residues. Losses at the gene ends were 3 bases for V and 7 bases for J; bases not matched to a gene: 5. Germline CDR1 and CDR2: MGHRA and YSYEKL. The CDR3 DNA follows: TGCGCCAGCAGCCAGGAGACAGGGGACCAGCCCCAGCATTTT. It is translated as CASSQETGDQPQHF.

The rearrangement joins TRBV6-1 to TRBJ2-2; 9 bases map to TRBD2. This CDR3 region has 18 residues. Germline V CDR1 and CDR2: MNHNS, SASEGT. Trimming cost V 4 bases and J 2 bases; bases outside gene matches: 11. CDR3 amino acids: CASSVFGGGGLNTGELFF. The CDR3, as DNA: TGTGCCAGCAGTGTTTTTGGCGGGGGGGGATTAAACACCGGGGAGCTGTTTTTT.

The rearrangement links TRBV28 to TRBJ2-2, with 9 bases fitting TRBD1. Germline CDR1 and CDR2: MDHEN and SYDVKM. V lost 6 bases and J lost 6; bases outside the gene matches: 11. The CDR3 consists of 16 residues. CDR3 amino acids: CASSSPGQGISGELFF. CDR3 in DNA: TGTGCCAGCAGCTCTCCGGGACAGGGTATTTCCGGGGAGCTGTTTTTT. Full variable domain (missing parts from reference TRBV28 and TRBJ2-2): DVKVTQSSRYLVKRTGEKVFLECVQDMDHENMFWYRQDPGLGLRLIYFSYDVKMKEKGDIPEGYSVSREKKERFSLILESASTNQTSMYLCASSSPGQGISGELFFGEGSRLTVL.

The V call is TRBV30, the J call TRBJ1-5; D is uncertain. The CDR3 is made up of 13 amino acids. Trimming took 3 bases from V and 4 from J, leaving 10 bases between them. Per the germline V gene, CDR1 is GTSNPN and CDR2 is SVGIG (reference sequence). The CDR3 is CAWRADNNQPQHF. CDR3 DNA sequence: TGTGCCTGGAGGGCAGACAATAATCAGCCCCAGCATTTT.

The CDR3 DNA reads TGCAGCGTCAAACAGGGTGAGGGAAACACCATATATTTT. This sequence encodes CSVKQGEGNTIYF. This chain uses TRBV29-1 with TRBJ1-3, with a possible D match to TRBD1 (6 bases). Germline assignment: CDR1 SQVTM and CDR2 ANQGSEA. The CDR3 length is 13 residues. Trimming took 6 bases from V and 4 from J, leaving 13 bases between them. The variable domain in full, completed from reference TRBV29-1 and TRBJ1-3, reads SAVISQKPSRDICQRGTSLTIQCQVDSQVTMMFWYRQQPGQSLTLIATANQGSEATYESGFVIDKFPISRPNLTFSTLTVSNMSPEDSSIYLCSVKQGEGNTIYFGEGSWLTVV.

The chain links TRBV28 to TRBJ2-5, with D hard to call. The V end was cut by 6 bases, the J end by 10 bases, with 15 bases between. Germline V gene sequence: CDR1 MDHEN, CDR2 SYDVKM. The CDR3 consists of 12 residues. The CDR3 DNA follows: TGTGCCAGCAGCCAGACCCTCAGGAACCAGTACTTC. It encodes CASSQTLRNQYF.

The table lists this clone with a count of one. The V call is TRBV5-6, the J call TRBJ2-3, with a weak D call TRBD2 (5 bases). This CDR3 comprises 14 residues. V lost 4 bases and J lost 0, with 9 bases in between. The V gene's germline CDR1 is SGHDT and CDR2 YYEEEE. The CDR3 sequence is CASSQGSSTDTQYF. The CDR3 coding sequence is TGTGCCAGCAGCCAAGGGAGCAGCACAGATACGCAGTATTTT.

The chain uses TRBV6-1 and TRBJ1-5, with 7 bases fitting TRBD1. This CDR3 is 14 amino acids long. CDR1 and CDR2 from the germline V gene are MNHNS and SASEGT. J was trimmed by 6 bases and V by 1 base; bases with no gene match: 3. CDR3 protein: CASSEGAGGQPQHF. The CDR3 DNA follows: TGTGCCAGCAGTGAAGGAGCAGGGGGTCAGCCCCAGCATTTT.

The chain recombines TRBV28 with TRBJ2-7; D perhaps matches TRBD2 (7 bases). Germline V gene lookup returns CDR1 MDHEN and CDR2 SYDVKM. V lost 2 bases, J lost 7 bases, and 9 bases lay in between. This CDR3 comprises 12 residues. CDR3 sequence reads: CASSLRGGEQYF. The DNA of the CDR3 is TGTGCCAGCAGTTTAAGGGGGGGAGAGCAGTACTTC. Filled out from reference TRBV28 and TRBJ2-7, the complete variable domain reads DVKVTQSSRYLVKRTGEKVFLECVQDMDHENMFWYRQDPGLGLRLIYFSYDVKMKEKGDIPEGYSVSREKKERFSLILESASTNQTSMYLCASSLRGGEQYFGPGTRLTVT.

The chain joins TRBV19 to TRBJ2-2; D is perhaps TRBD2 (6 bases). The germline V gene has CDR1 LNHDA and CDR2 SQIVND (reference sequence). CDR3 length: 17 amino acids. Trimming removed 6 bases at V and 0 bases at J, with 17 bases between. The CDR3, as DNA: TGTGCCAGTAGCAACGCAGCCGGGACTTCGAACACCGGGGAGCTGTTTTTT. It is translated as CASSNAAGTSNTGELFF. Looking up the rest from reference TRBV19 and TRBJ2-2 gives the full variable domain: DGGITQSPKYLFRKEGQNVTLSCEQNLNHDAMYWYRQDPGQGLRLIYYSQIVNDFQKGDIAEGYSVSREKKESFPLTVTSAQKNPTAFYLCASSNAAGTSNTGELFFGEGSRLTVL.

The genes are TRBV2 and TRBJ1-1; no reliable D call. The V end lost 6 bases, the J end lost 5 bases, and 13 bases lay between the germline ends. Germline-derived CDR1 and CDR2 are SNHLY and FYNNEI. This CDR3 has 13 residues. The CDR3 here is CASRDITGTEAFF. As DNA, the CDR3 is TGTGCCAGCAGAGACATTACGGGGACTGAAGCTTTCTTT.

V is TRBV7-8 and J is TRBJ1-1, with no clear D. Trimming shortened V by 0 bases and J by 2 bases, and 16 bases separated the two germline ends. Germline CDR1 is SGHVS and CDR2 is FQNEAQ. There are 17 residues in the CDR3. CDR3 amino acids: CASSLAGGGRSNTEAFF. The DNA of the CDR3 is TGTGCCAGCAGCTTAGCGGGAGGAGGGAGGTCTAACACTGAAGCTTTCTTT.

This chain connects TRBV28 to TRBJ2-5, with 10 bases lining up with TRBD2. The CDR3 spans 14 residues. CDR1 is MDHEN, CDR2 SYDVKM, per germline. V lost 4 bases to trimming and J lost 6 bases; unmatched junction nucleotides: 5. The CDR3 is CASSSSGGGKTQYF. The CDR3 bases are TGTGCCAGCAGTTCTAGCGGGGGCGGTAAGACCCAGTACTTC. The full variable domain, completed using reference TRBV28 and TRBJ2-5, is DVKVTQSSRYLVKRTGEKVFLECVQDMDHENMFWYRQDPGLGLRLIYFSYDVKMKEKGDIPEGYSVSREKKERFSLILESASTNQTSMYLCASSSSGGGKTQYFGPGTRLLVL.

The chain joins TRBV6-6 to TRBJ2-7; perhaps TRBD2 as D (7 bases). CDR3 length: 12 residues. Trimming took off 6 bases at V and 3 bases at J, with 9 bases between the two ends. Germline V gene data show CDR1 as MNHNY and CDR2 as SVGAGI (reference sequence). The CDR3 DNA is TGTGCCAGCAGAGGGGGGGTCTACGAGCAGTACTTC. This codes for CASRGGVYEQYF.

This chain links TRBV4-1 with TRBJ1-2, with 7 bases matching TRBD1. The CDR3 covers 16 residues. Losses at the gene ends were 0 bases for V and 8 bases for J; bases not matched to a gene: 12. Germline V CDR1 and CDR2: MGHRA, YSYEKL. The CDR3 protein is CASSQDWDSRLVGYTF. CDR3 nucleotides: TGCGCCAGCAGCCAAGATTGGGACAGCCGCCTTGTGGGCTACACCTTC.

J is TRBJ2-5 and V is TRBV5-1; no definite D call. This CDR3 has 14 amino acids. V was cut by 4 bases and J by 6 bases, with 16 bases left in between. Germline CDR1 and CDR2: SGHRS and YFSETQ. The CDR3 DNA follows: TGCGCCAGCAGCCCCTCGTCCCAAGCGAAGACCCAGTACTTC. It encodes CASSPSSQAKTQYF.

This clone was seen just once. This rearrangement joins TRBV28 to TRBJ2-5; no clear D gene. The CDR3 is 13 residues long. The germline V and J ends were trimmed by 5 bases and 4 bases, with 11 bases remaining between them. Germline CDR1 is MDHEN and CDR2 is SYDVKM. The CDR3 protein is CASSGRSLETQYF. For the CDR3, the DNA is TGTGCCAGCAGTGGTCGCAGTTTAGAGACCCAGTACTTC.

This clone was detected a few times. The CDR3 reads CASSHGGAGQPQHF. The CDR3 region has the DNA TGTGCCAGCTCCCATGGGGGCGCAGGTCAGCCCCAGCATTTT. The V and J genes are TRBV27 and TRBJ1-5, with D possibly being TRBD1 (6 bases). Trimming removed 8 bases from V and 6 bases from J, with 17 bases in between. Looked up from germline, CDR1 is MNHEY and CDR2 is SMNVEV (reference sequence). The CDR3 covers 14 residues.

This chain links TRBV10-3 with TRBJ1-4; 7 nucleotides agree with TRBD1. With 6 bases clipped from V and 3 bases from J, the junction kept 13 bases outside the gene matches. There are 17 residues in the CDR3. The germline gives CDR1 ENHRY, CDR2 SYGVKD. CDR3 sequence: CAISDRTGHSSNEKLFF. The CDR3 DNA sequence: TGTGCCATCAGCGACCGGACAGGTCATAGCTCTAATGAAAAACTGTTTTTT.

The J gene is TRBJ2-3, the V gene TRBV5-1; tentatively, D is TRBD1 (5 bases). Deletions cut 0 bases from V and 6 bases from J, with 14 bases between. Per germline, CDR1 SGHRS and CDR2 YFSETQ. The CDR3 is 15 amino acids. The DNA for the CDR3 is TGCGCCAGCAGCTTGGGTGGGGCCTTATCCGATACGCAGTATTTT. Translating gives CASSLGGALSDTQYF.

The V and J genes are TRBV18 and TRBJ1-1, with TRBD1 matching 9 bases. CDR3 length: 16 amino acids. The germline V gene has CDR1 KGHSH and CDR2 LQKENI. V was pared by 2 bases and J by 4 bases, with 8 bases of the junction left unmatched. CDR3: CASSPTGTGSGTEAFF. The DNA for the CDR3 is TGTGCCAGCTCACCAACCGGGACAGGGTCCGGCACTGAAGCTTTCTTT.

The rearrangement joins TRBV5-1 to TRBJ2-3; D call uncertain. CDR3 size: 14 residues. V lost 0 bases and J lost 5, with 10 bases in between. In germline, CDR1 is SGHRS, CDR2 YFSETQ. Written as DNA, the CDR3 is TGCGCCAGCAGCTTGGTTACAGAAAGAGATACGCAGTATTTT. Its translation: CASSLVTERDTQYF.

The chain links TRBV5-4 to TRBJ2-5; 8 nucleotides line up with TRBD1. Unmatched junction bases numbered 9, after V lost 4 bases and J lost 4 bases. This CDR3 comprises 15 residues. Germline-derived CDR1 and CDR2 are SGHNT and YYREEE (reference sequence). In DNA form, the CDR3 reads TGTGCCAGCAGCGTAGGACGGGACAGGATAGAGACCCAGTACTTC. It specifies CASSVGRDRIETQYF.

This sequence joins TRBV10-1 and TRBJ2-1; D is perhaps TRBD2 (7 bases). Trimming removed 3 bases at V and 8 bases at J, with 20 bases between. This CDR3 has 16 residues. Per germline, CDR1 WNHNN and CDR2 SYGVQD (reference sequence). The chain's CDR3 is CASSDGGRGGYDEQFF. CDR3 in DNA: TGCGCCAGCAGTGACGGGGGGCGCGGTGGATACGATGAGCAGTTCTTC.